A single TCR beta chain is shown here with its context. In its sample, this clone was seen a few times. No cognate antigen has been identified for it. Per-nucleotide qualities are absent, and no much larger clonotype sits a single base away. The goal of deep resolution MiSeq sequencing was a depth between 1 in 1 million and 1 in 200,000 T cells, and coverage averaged 10x per clonotype. The immunoSEQ hsTCRB Kit was used to generate the TCR beta libraries. The authors' analysis ran thus. ImmunoSEQ Data Assistant and ImmunoSEQ Analyzer were used for data analysis, and V, D and J genes were assigned according to IMGT definitions. Clonality, which ranges from 0 to 1, was calculated as one minus the normalized Shannon entropy of productive rearrangement frequencies. Only overrepresented clonotypes making up at least 0.05% of each patient's repertoire were included in the public clonotype analysis. About a dozen age-matched healthy donor repertoires from immuneACCESS served as clonality controls. The table was pulled from immuneACCESS by TCRdb, which kept in-frame rearrangements only. Such tables lose some clones; where checked, under half of the loss comes from unresolved V genes, and the rest has no known cause. That table supplies the V and J calls and clone size; D and trimming were determined from the DNA. The sample has 50,000 to 65,000 clones on record, about three quarters of them singletons. The ten largest clonotypes hold 43% of the sample.

These data come from a study of cytotoxic CD8 clonotypes in ibrutinib-treated CLL (dated by TCRdb to about 2021). Some background on the complete study: The cohort had 11 relapsed/refractory and around 16 treatment-naive patients; some 17 were IGHV unmutated. An average of about 260,000 productive templates and 80,000 to 95,000 productive rearrangements was obtained per sample. Every sample from remission and from progressive disease was obtained while the patients were still on ibrutinib. Longitudinal samples were available for about 30% of the roughly 86 trial participants. Responses were partial in roughly 24 patients and complete in 2; after median about 68 months follow-up, around 15 stayed in remission and 12 progressed. Response samples were obtained after a median of 12 months of treatment, with a range of about 6 to 36 months. Cryopreserved peripheral blood mononuclear cells were obtained prior to treatment, at the time of response, and at either disease progression or sustained remission.

V was cut back by 4 bases and J by 5 bases, leaving a gap of 12 bases between them. CDR1 SGHNT and CDR2 YYREEE are derived from the germline V gene (reference sequence). The CDR3 covers 14 residues, taking in both the cysteine and the phenylalanine. Just the 42-base CDR3 DNA is kept, in frame starting at base 1. Overall study outcomes, separate from this receptor: Sampling times were not matched between sustained-remission and progressing patients, and lymph node repertoires were not studied. At baseline, clonality was higher than in age-matched healthy donors and showed a strong correlation with circulating CD8+ T-cell counts. Public clonotypes were rare and either contracted or stayed stable during treatment, and the rise in clonality at ibrutinib response reflected the expansion of private clonotypes. Clonality increased at ibrutinib response, stayed stable in sustained remission, and fell back toward baseline at progression.

The time point label, as the study defines it: more than 10 months on ibrutinib. For TCR beta library preparation, 1.5 to 2.5 micrograms of genomic DNA was extracted from cryopreserved PBMCs. Longitudinal blood samples from CLL patients receiving ibrutinib monotherapy were subjected to high-throughput TCR beta sequencing. Patients were enrolled in a phase 2 open-label single-center ibrutinib monotherapy trial. The sample consisted of PBMCs, taken after 12 months of ibrutinib treatment. The receptor was derived from a human donor with chronic lymphocytic leukemia. The rearranged segments are TRBV5-4 and TRBJ2-2, with no confidently assigned D gene. The nucleotide sequence is TGTGCCAGCAGCCCCCCGACCTTTACCGGGGAGCTGTTTTTT. It is translated as CASSPPTFTGELFF.